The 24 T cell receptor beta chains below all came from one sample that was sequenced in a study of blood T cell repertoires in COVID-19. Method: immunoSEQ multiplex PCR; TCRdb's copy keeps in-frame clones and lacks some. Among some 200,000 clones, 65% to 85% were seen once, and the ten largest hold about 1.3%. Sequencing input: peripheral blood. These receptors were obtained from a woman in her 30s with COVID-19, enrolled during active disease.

The CDR3 DNA reads as TGTGCCAGCAGCTTATCCAGGGGCACTTACGAGCAGTACTTC. Its protein product is CASSLSRGTYEQYF. This chain connects TRBV7-2 to TRBJ2-7; possibly TRBD1 for D (6 bases). This CDR3 region has 14 residues. Between the trimmed V and J ends, which lost 2 bases and 4 bases, there was a span of 12 bases. Germline lookup yields CDR1 SGHTA and CDR2 FQGNSA.

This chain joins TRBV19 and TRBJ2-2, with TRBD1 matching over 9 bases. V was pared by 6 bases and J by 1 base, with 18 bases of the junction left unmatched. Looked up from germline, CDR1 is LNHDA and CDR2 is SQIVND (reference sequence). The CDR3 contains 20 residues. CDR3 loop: CASRRIQGAPSQLNTGELFF. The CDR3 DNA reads TGTGCCAGTAGACGGATACAGGGGGCACCCTCCCAATTGAACACCGGGGAGCTGTTTTTT.

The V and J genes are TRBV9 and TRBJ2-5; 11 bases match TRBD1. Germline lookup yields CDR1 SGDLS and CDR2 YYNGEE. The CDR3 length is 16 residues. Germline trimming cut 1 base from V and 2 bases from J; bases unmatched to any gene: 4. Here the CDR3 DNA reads TGTGCCAGCAGCGTATGGGACAGGGGGGTTCAAGAGACCCAGTACTTC. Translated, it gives CASSVWDRGVQETQYF.

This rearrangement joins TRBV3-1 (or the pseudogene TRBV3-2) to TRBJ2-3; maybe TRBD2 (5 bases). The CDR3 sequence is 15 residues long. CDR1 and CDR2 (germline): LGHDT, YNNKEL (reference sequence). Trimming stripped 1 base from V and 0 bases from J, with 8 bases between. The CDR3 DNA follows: TGTGCCAGCAGCCAAGGAGGGATGAGCACAGATACGCAGTATTTT. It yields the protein CASSQGGMSTDTQYF.

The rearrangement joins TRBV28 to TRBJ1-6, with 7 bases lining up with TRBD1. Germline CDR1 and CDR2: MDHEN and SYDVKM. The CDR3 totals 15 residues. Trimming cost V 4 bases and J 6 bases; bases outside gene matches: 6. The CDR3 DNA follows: TGTGCCAGCAGTTCAACGACAGGGCCTAATTCACCCCTCCACTTT. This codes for CASSSTTGPNSPLHF.

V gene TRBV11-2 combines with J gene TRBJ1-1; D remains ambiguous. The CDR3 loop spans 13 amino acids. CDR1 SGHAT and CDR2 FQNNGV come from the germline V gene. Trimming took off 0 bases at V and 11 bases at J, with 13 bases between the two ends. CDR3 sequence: CASSLDLQSGAFF. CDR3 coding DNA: TGTGCCAGCAGCTTAGATCTTCAAAGTGGCGCTTTCTTT.

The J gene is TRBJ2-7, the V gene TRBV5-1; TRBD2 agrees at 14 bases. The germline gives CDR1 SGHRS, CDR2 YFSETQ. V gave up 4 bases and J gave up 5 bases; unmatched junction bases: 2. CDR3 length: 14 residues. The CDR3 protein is CASSGTSGSHEQYF. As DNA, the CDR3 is TGCGCCAGCAGCGGGACTAGCGGGAGCCACGAGCAGTACTTC.

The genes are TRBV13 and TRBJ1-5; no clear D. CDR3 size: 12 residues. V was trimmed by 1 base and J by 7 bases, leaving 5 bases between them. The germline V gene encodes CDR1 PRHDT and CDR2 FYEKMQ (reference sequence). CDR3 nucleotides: TGTGCCAGCAGCTTAGCGGGGCAGCCCCAGCATTTT. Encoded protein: CASSLAGQPQHF.

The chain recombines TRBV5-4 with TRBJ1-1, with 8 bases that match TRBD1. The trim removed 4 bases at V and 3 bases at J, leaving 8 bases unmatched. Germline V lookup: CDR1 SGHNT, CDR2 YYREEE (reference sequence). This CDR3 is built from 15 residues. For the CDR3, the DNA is TGTGCCAGCAGCCCGCAGGGGGCCACCCACACTGAAGCTTTCTTT. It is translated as CASSPQGATHTEAFF.

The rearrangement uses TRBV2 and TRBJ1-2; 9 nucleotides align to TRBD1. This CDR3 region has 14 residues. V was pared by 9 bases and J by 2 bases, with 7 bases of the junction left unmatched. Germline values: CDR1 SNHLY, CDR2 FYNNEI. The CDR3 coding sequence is TGTGCCAGTCCCGGGACAGGGAACAACTATGGCTACACCTTC. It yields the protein CASPGTGNNYGYTF. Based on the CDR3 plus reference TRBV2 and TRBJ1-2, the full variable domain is EPEVTQTPSHQVTQMGQEVILRCVPISNHLYFYWYRQILGQKVEFLVSFYNNEISEKSEIFDDQFSVERPDGSNFTLKIRSTKLEDSAMYFCASPGTGNNYGYTFGSGTRLTVV.

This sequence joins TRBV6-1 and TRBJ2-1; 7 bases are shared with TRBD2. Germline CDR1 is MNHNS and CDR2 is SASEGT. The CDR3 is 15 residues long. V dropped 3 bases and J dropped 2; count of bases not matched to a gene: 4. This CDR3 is CASSDRDYPYNEQFF. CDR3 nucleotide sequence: TGTGCCAGCAGTGACCGGGACTACCCCTACAATGAGCAGTTCTTC.

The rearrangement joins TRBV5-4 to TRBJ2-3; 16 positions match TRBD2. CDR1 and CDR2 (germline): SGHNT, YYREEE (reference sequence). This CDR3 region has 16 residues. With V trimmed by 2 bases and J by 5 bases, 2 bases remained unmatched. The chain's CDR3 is CASSFGTSGRVDTQYF. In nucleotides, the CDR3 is TGTGCCAGCAGCTTCGGGACTAGCGGGAGGGTAGATACGCAGTATTTT.

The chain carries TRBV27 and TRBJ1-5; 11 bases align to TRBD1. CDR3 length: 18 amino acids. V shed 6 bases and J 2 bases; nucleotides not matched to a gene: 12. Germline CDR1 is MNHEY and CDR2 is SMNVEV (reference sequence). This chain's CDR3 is CASSPRSDRGPGNQPQHF. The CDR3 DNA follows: TGTGCCAGCAGCCCAAGATCGGACAGGGGGCCCGGCAATCAGCCCCAGCATTTT.

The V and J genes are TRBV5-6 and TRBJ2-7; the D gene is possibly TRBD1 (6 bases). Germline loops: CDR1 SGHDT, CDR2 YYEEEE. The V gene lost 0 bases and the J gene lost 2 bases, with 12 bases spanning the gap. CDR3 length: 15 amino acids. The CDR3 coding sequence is TGTGCCAGCAGCTTGGGGGGGCAGGTGACCTACGAGCAGTACTTC. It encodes CASSLGGQVTYEQYF.

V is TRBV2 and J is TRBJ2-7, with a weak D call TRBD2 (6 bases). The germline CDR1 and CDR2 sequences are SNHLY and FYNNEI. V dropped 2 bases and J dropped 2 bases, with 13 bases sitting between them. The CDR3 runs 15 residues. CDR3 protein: CASSEWSSAAYEQYF. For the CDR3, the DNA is TGTGCCAGCAGTGAATGGTCTAGCGCTGCCTACGAGCAGTACTTC.

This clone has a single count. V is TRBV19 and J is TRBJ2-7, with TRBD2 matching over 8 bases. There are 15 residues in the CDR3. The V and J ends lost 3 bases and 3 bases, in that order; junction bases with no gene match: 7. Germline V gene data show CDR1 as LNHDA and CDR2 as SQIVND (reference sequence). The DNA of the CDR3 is TGTGCCAGTAGTATTGTGGCGGGGGGCCTCTACGAGCAGTACTTC. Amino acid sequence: CASSIVAGGLYEQYF.

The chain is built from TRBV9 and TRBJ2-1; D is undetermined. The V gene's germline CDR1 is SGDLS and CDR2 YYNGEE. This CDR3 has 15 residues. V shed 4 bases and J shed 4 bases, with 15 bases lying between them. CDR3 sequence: CASSPHRGQYNEQFF. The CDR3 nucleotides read TGTGCCAGCAGCCCCCACCGTGGGCAGTACAATGAGCAGTTCTTC. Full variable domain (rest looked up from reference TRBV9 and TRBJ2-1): DSGVTQTPKHLITATGQRVTLRCSPRSGDLSVYWYQQSLDQGLQFLIQYYNGEERAKGNILERFSAQQFPDLHSELNLSSLELGDSALYFCASSPHRGQYNEQFFGPGTRLTVL.

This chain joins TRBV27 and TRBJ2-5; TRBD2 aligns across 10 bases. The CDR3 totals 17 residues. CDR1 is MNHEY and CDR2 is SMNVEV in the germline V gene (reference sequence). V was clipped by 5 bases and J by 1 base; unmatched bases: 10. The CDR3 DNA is TGTGCCAGCAGTCACGGCGGTAGCGGGGGGCCCCAAGAGACCCAGTACTTC. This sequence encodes CASSHGGSGGPQETQYF.

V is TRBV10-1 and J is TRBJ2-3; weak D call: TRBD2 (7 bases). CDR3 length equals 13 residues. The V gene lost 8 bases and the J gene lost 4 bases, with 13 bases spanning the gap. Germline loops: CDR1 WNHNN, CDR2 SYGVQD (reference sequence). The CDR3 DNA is TGCGCCAGCGGAGGGGGGGGCCCAGATACGCAGTATTTT. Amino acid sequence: CASGGGGPDTQYF.

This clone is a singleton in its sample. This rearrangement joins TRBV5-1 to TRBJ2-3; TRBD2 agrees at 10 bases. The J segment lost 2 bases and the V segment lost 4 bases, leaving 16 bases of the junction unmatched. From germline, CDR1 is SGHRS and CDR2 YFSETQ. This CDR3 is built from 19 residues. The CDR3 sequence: CASSTGRGLAGDPTDTQYF. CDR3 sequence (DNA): TGCGCCAGCAGCACTGGACGGGGGCTAGCGGGAGATCCCACAGATACGCAGTATTTT.

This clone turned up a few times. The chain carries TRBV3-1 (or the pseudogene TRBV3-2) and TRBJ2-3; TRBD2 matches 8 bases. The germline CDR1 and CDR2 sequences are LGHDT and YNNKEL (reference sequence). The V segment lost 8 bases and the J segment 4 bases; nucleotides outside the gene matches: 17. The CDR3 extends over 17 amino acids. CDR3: CASYKLRVSGESDTQYF. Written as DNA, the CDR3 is TGTGCCAGCTATAAACTTCGTGTTAGCGGGGAATCAGATACGCAGTATTTT.

In DNA form, the CDR3 reads TGTGCCTGGGCACCTACTAGGCCGGGTGAGCAGTTCTTC. Translating it yields CAWAPTRPGEQFF. This rearrangement joins TRBV30 to TRBJ2-1; maybe TRBD2 (5 bases). The CDR3 covers 13 residues. In germline, CDR1 is GTSNPN, CDR2 SVGIG (reference sequence). V was clipped by 5 bases and J by 9 bases, with 17 bases between them. Filled out from reference TRBV30 and TRBJ2-1, the complete variable domain reads SQTIHQWPATLVQPVGSPLSLECTVEGTSNPNLYWYRQAAGRGLQLLFYSVGIGQISSEVPQNLSASRPQDRQFILSSKKLLLSDSGFYLCAWAPTRPGEQFFGPGTRLTVL.

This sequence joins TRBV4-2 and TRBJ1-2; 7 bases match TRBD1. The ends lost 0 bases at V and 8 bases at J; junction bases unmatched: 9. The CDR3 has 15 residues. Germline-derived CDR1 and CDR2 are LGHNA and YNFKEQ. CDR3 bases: TGTGCCAGCAGCCAAGATTGGGTGACAGGGAGCGGCTACACCTTC. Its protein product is CASSQDWVTGSGYTF.

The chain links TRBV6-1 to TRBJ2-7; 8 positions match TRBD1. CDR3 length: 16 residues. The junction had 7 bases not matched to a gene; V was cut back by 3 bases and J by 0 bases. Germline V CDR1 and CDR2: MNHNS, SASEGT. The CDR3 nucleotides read TGTGCCAGCAGTGAGTTCGGACAGGGCAGCTCCTACGAGCAGTACTTC. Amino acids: CASSEFGQGSSYEQYF.